Following are 4 T cell receptor beta chains from one sample sequenced in a study of a mutant IDH1 vaccine in newly diagnosed glioma. As for time point: week 47, end of study. In the vaccine, a single dose held 300 ug of the mutant IDH1 20-mer peptide, along with topical imiquimod. Some clones are missing from TCRdb's copy, which holds only in-frame ones; the method was immunoSEQ multiplex PCR. The sample gives 25,000 to 40,000 clones, roughly nine tenths of which show up once; about 2.3% is in the top ten. No antigen has been assigned to these receptors. Sequencing used PBMCs, obtained from a glioma patient whose treatment included an IDH1 peptide vaccine. The source of these receptors is a man aged 35-49 years with glioma.

The chain joins TRBV5-4 to TRBJ1-2; tentatively, D is TRBD1 (5 bases). The CDR3 runs 12 residues. From germline, CDR1 is SGHNT and CDR2 YYREEE (reference sequence). V lost 4 bases and J lost 6, with 10 bases in between. The CDR3 nucleotides read TGTGCCAGCAGCACACAGGCGGATGGCTACACCTTC. It translates to CASSTQADGYTF.

This clone was recorded once. The chain is built from TRBV5-1 and TRBJ1-2, with D uncertain. CDR1 and CDR2 (germline): SGHRS, YFSETQ. The CDR3 length is 13 residues. Trimming stripped 10 bases from V and 6 bases from J, with 19 bases between. The CDR3 nucleotides are TGCGCCTCCGCCCTAGGCTATGAGGATGGCTACACCTTC. Amino acids: CASALGYEDGYTF.

CDR3: CASSRTGFEQYF. CDR3 bases: TGTGCCAGCAGTCGGACAGGGTTCGAGCAGTACTTC. The rearrangement joins TRBV28 to TRBJ2-7; 8 bases line up with TRBD1. Germline V lookup: CDR1 MDHEN, CDR2 SYDVKM. Germline trimming cut 5 bases from V and 6 bases from J; bases unmatched to any gene: 3. CDR3 length: 12 residues.

The CDR3 is CATSTPGQGSEQFF. The CDR3 DNA follows: TGTGCCACCAGCACCCCGGGACAGGGCAGTGAGCAGTTCTTC. The rearrangement links TRBV15 to TRBJ2-1; 9 bases map to TRBD1. Germline CDR1 and CDR2: LNHNV and YYDKDF (reference sequence). The junction had 7 bases not matched to a gene; V was cut back by 4 bases and J by 9 bases. The CDR3 contains 14 residues.